This T cell receptor beta chain originates from a study of vaccination and CD4 T cells after COVID-19. Comment on this clonotype: Its antigen remains unidentified.

Treatment denoted: approximately 11-day PBMC culture with coronavirus spike peptide pools or control peptides (ViraFEST assay). Gathered ahead of the COVID-19 pandemic (2011-2018) were the CD4+ T cells of the unexposed donor. Peptide pools at 9.5 to 10 ug/ml stimulated under 2.5 million PBMCs per well with 9.5 to 10 IU/ml IL-2. Medium was half-exchanged with fresh IL-2 medium on days 3 and 7. SARS-CoV-2 S/N and four cold-coronavirus spikes were used to probe unexposed-donor CD4+ T cells, cells permitting. Cultured CD4+ T-cell DNA underwent Oncomine TCR Beta short-read sequencing. Cultured CD4+ T cells were the source of extracted genomic DNA. TCRdb re-called the PCR reads through MiXCR, storing one row per CDR3 protein. The table shows 8,500 to 10,000 distinct CDR3 sequences, with 28% occurring only once. CDR3 size: 15 residues. The germline V gene has CDR1 MNHEY and CDR2 SVGEGT. V was trimmed by 8 bases and J by 6 bases, leaving 20 bases between them.

Sequencing used CD4+ T cells from blood, cultured in vitro. This sequence joins TRBV6-2 or TRBV6-3 and TRBJ2-1; D is undetermined. This sequence was found in a human donor in good health. The CDR3 loop reads CASAPRGSLANEQFF. The CDR3 coding sequence is TGTGCCAGCGCCCCCAGAGGAAGCCTCGCCAATGAGCAGTTCTTC.